The 29 T cell receptor beta chains listed next were all sequenced from one sample in a study of response to subunit inactivated influenza vaccine. Each CDR3 protein is one row after TCRdb ran MiXCR on the RT-PCR reads. The table shows about 540,000 distinct CDR3 sequences, with around a quarter occurring only once. These data also formed part of another study, on T cells expressing NK-cell markers. That paper states: Beta-chain TCR cDNA was generated via 5'RACE template switching with UMIs.

Sequencing used CD4+ T cells sorted from PBMCs, obtained about 13 days after vaccination. These receptors originate from a man aged 50-59 years who received an inactivated influenza vaccine.

The chain uses TRBV6-4 and TRBJ2-2; the D gene is possibly TRBD1 (6 bases). The CDR3 loop spans 14 amino acids. Trimming left V 10 bases short and J 5 bases short, with 17 bases between. Germline V CDR1 and CDR2: MRHNA, SNTAGT. DNA of the CDR3: TGTGCCACTCCCGCCCAGGGGAGAACCGGGGAGCTGTTTTTT. Its translation is CATPAQGRTGELFF.

This clonotype was detected ten times or more. V usage is TRBV12-3 or TRBV12-4 and J usage is TRBJ2-7, with TRBD1 matching 8 bases. This CDR3 has 16 amino acids. Trimming took 6 bases from V and 0 from J; bases not matched to a gene: 10. The CDR3 loop reads CASSPRQGLSSYEQYF. In DNA, the CDR3 is TGTGCCAGCAGCCCCCGACAGGGGTTAAGCTCCTACGAGCAGTACTTC.

V usage is TRBV7-9 and J usage is TRBJ2-7; tentatively, D is TRBD2 (5 bases). CDR3 length: 14 amino acids. Germline V gene lookup returns CDR1 SEHNR and CDR2 FQNEAQ (reference sequence). V dropped 6 bases and J dropped 1 base, with 13 bases sitting between them. The CDR3 loop reads CASSSNGGSYEQYF. As DNA, the CDR3 is TGTGCCAGCAGTTCCAACGGAGGATCCTACGAGCAGTACTTC.

This clonotype has only a few counts. An end of the junction does not agree with germline; a read error may underlie this. The CDR3: CASSQDRSVDRRF. Here the CDR3 DNA reads TGCGCCAGCAGCCAAGATCGGTCGGTGGACAGGCGCTTC. This sequence joins TRBV4-3 and TRBJ2-1, with 7 bases aligning to TRBD1. This CDR3 spans 13 amino acids. CDR1 and CDR2 from the germline V gene are LGHNA and YSLEER.

The J gene is TRBJ2-7, the V gene TRBV20-1, with D maybe TRBD2 (5 bases). The CDR3 runs to 11 residues. Germline V gives CDR1 DFQATT, CDR2 SNEGSKA (reference sequence). V lost 7 bases and J lost 6, with 13 bases in between. The CDR3 nucleotides are TGCAGTGGTGGACTTCTAGGCGAGCAGTACTTC. Translation gives CSGGLLGEQYF.

This chain connects TRBV19 to TRBJ2-5, with D unclear. The germline gives CDR1 LNHDA, CDR2 SQIVND (reference sequence). V shed 6 bases and J shed 6 bases, with 11 bases lying between them. The CDR3 spans 12 residues. DNA for the CDR3: TGTGCCAGTAGCCCCCTTGGGCAGACCCAGTACTTC. Amino acid sequence: CASSPLGQTQYF.

The chain has TRBV20-1 and TRBJ2-3, with D possibly called TRBD1 or TRBD2 (5 bases each). The CDR3 sequence is 11 residues long. Germline loops: CDR1 DFQATT, CDR2 SNEGSKA (reference sequence). V gave up 1 base and J gave up 12 bases, with 11 bases separating them. Written as DNA, the CDR3 is TGCAGTGCTAGAGGGGGACGTTTTCAGTATTTT. It is translated as CSARGGRFQYF.

This clonotype was detected only a few times. The gene calls are TRBV20-1 and TRBJ2-3, with 12 bases identical to TRBD2. V lost 0 bases, J lost 3 bases, and 7 bases stayed unmatched. CDR1 and CDR2 from the germline V gene are DFQATT and SNEGSKA (reference sequence). The CDR3 sequence is 17 residues long. The CDR3 spells CSARDPRTSGITDTQYF. The CDR3 DNA sequence: TGCAGTGCTAGAGACCCTCGGACTAGCGGGATTACAGATACGCAGTATTTT.

The V call is TRBV30, the J call TRBJ2-7; possibly TRBD2 for D (6 bases). Germline V CDR1 and CDR2: GTSNPN, SVGIG (reference sequence). CDR3 size: 14 residues. Trimming shortened V by 5 bases and J by 2 bases, and 16 bases separated the two germline ends. The CDR3 DNA is TGTGCCTGGGGGGGAGGAGGGACGGCCTACGAGCAGTACTTC. Translated, it gives CAWGGGGTAYEQYF.

This chain links TRBV29-1 with TRBJ2-5; D is unresolved. The CDR3 has 13 residues. V shed 2 bases and J shed 1 base, with 8 bases lying between them. Germline CDR1 SQVTM, CDR2 ANQGSEA. The CDR3 region has the DNA TGCAGCGTTGAACTAGGAACCCAAGAGACCCAGTACTTC. Its protein product is CSVELGTQETQYF. The whole variable domain, remainder taken from reference TRBV29-1 and TRBJ2-5, is SAVISQKPSRDICQRGTSLTIQCQVDSQVTMMFWYRQQPGQSLTLIATANQGSEATYESGFVIDKFPISRPNLTFSTLTVSNMSPEDSSIYLCSVELGTQETQYFGPGTRLLVL.

This chain uses TRBV20-1 with TRBJ2-1, with 8 positions matching TRBD2. Germline V gives CDR1 DFQATT, CDR2 SNEGSKA (reference sequence). This CDR3 contains 14 residues. V dropped 2 bases and J dropped 6; count of bases not matched to a gene: 6. In nucleotides, the CDR3 is TGCAGTGCTAGACGCGGGGGGCCTAGCAATGAGCAGTTCTTC. It yields the protein CSARRGGPSNEQFF.

This clonotype was recorded a few times. The rearrangement uses TRBV20-1 and TRBJ2-5, with D tentatively TRBD2 (5 bases). The CDR3 consists of 16 residues. Germline CDR1 and CDR2: DFQATT and SNEGSKA (reference sequence). V was pared by 6 bases and J by 4 bases, with 24 bases between. CDR3 region: CSANRMDSGSGETQYF. CDR3 in DNA: TGCAGTGCCAACCGAATGGACTCCGGGTCTGGAGAGACCCAGTACTTC.

This clonotype has a handful of counts. This chain uses TRBV14 with TRBJ2-1; TRBD2 aligns across 7 bases. V dropped 1 base and J dropped 0; count of bases not matched to a gene: 15. The CDR3 has 20 amino acids. CDR1 SGHDN and CDR2 FVKESK come from the germline V gene. The CDR3 DNA is TGTGCCAGCAGCCAAGTGGGGGGGTCCAATTATGTGAGCTCCTACAATGAGCAGTTCTTC. It is translated as CASSQVGGSNYVSSYNEQFF.

This clonotype was seen more than once but under ten times. This chain joins TRBV6-1 and TRBJ1-1, with a tentative D call TRBD1 (5 bases). CDR1 and CDR2 (germline): MNHNS, SASEGT. The CDR3 runs 13 residues. V was shortened by 6 bases and J by 4 bases, with 12 bases between the two germline ends. The CDR3 loop is CASSNRGTTEAFF. The CDR3 DNA reads TGTGCCAGCAGCAACCGGGGGACCACTGAAGCTTTCTTT.

At least ten counts were recorded for this clonotype. This chain uses TRBV10-3 with TRBJ2-2, with D perhaps matching TRBD1 or TRBD2 (5 bases each). V was shortened by 5 bases and J by 2 bases, with 9 bases between the two germline ends. CDR3 length equals 14 residues. The V gene's germline CDR1 is ENHRY and CDR2 SYGVKD. The CDR3 nucleotides are TGTGCCATCAGTTCCAGGGACAACACCGGGGAGCTGTTTTTT. As protein: CAISSRDNTGELFF.

This clonotype was observed a handful of times. This rearrangement joins TRBV5-1 to TRBJ1-6; possibly TRBD1 for D (5 bases). There are 15 residues in the CDR3. Deletions cut 2 bases from V and 6 bases from J, with 12 bases between. Per the germline V gene, CDR1 is SGHRS and CDR2 is YFSETQ. CDR3 residues: CASSFDSGINSPLHF. The CDR3 DNA is TGCGCCAGCAGCTTTGACAGTGGGATTAATTCACCCCTCCACTTT.

This clonotype appeared a few times. This sequence joins TRBV9 and TRBJ1-3; 7 positions match TRBD1. J gave up 4 bases and V 0 bases, and 16 bases lay outside the gene matches. The CDR3 is made up of 19 amino acids. Germline CDR1 SGDLS, CDR2 YYNGEE. CDR3 DNA sequence: TGTGCCAGCAGCGTAGGATTAATGGACAGGCCGAGAAAGGGAAACACCATATATTTT. This codes for CASSVGLMDRPRKGNTIYF.

This clonotype was observed a handful of times. The chain uses TRBV20-1 and TRBJ2-1; 10 positions match TRBD2. The V segment lost 3 bases and the J segment 0 bases; nucleotides outside the gene matches: 5. The CDR3 is 16 amino acids. Germline V gives CDR1 DFQATT, CDR2 SNEGSKA (reference sequence). CDR3 in DNA: TGCAGTGCTAGTAGAAGCGGGGGGGCCTCCTACAATGAGCAGTTCTTC. This encodes CSASRSGGASYNEQFF.

The sample holds a few counts of this clonotype. An end of the junction differs from the germline gene, which may be a read error. The V gene is TRBV6-2 or TRBV6-3, the J gene TRBJ2-1; the D gene could be TRBD1 or TRBD2 (5 bases each). This CDR3 region has 10 residues. CDR1 is MNHEY, CDR2 SVGEGT, per germline. The CDR3 sequence: CASGRGSVGF. In DNA, the CDR3 is TGTGCCAGCGGAAGGGGTAGCGTAGGCTTC.

This clonotype was found a few times. The chain carries TRBV14 and TRBJ2-3; unclear D gene. Trimming removed 4 bases from V and 9 bases from J, with 11 bases in between. Germline assignment: CDR1 SGHDN and CDR2 FVKESK. The CDR3 covers 12 residues. The DNA for the CDR3 is TGTGCCAGCAGCCCTAGGGCGTGGACGCAGTATTTT. Residues: CASSPRAWTQYF. The full variable domain, rest sourced from reference TRBV14 and TRBJ2-3, is EAGVTQFPSHSVIEKGQTVTLRCDPISGHDNLYWYRRVMGKEIKFLLHFVKESKQDESGMPNNRFLAERTGGTYSTLKVQPAELEDSGVYFCASSPRAWTQYFGPGTRLTVL.

V and J are TRBV12-3 or TRBV12-4 and TRBJ2-7, with TRBD1 as a possible D gene (6 bases). Trimming removed 1 base from V and 0 bases from J, with 13 bases in between. The CDR3 runs to 16 residues. The CDR3 reads CASSLGARTVSYEQYF. The CDR3 DNA sequence: TGTGCCAGCAGTTTAGGGGCCCGGACAGTCTCCTACGAGCAGTACTTC.

The chain employs TRBV7-9 and TRBJ2-1, with 11 nucleotides matching TRBD2. This CDR3 is built from 15 residues. Germline assignment: CDR1 SEHNR and CDR2 FQNEAQ (reference sequence). J gave up 6 bases and V 5 bases, and 6 bases lay outside the gene matches. The DNA of the CDR3 is TGTGCCAGCAGCCGACCTAGCGGGAGGTCCAATGAGCAGTTCTTC. It encodes CASSRPSGRSNEQFF.

This clonotype was observed a handful of times. This sequence joins TRBV6-5 and TRBJ2-2; TRBD2 is a possible D gene (7 bases). Trimming stripped 2 bases from V and 5 bases from J, with 15 bases between. There are 16 residues in the CDR3. Germline V gene lookup returns CDR1 MNHEY and CDR2 SVGAGI. The CDR3 protein is CASSYRGGAETGELFF. The CDR3 nucleotides read TGTGCCAGCAGTTACAGAGGGGGGGCCGAAACCGGGGAGCTGTTTTTT.

CDR3 sequence: CASSLMGQGGEQYF. The CDR3 DNA reads as TGTGCCAGCAGTTTAATGGGACAGGGGGGCGAGCAGTACTTC. The genes are TRBV28 and TRBJ2-7, with 11 bases that match TRBD1. Trimming at V came to 2 bases and at J to 6 bases, leaving 3 bases not matched to a gene. Germline assignment: CDR1 MDHEN and CDR2 SYDVKM. The length of the CDR3 is 14 residues.

This clonotype was picked up a small number of times. CDR3 loop: CASSSLGDNEQFF. In DNA, the CDR3 is TGTGCCAGCAGCTCCCTAGGGGACAATGAGCAGTTCTTC. The chain is built from TRBV7-2 and TRBJ2-1; D might be TRBD1 (5 bases). Trimming removed 4 bases at V and 5 bases at J, with 9 bases between. Germline lookup yields CDR1 SGHTA and CDR2 FQGNSA. The CDR3 is 13 amino acids.

The chain combines TRBV6-2 or TRBV6-3 with TRBJ2-1; D ambiguous. Trimming removed 4 bases from V and 4 bases from J, with 17 bases in between. CDR3 length equals 16 residues. From germline, CDR1 is MNHEY and CDR2 SVGEGT. The CDR3, as DNA: TGTGCCAGCAGTTCCTTCTCCCCTGATCTTTACAATGAGCAGTTCTTC. Amino acid sequence: CASSSFSPDLYNEQFF.

The chain links TRBV7-9 to TRBJ1-1; TRBD1 matches 9 bases. With V trimmed by 3 bases and J by 6 bases, 2 bases remained unmatched. There are 13 residues in the CDR3. In germline, CDR1 is SEHNR, CDR2 FQNEAQ (reference sequence). The CDR3 loop reads CASSLGQGPEAFF. The CDR3 region has the DNA TGTGCCAGCAGCTTGGGACAGGGACCTGAAGCTTTCTTT.

The J gene is TRBJ1-1, the V gene TRBV5-5; D remains ambiguous. The CDR3 has 14 residues. V was clipped by 0 bases and J by 4 bases, with 10 bases between them. Germline lookup yields CDR1 SGHKS and CDR2 YYEKEE (reference sequence). CDR3 in amino acids: CASSLGAGFTEAFF. In DNA, the CDR3 is TGTGCCAGCAGCTTGGGGGCGGGGTTCACTGAAGCTTTCTTT.

CDR3 sequence: CSARDLLSNNSPLHF. The DNA of the CDR3 is TGCAGTGCTAGAGATCTTCTATCCAATAATTCACCCCTCCACTTT. The rearrangement joins TRBV20-1 to TRBJ1-6; D is undetermined. The CDR3 consists of 15 residues. The V and J ends lost 0 bases and 5 bases respectively, with 11 bases between them. The V gene's germline CDR1 is DFQATT and CDR2 SNEGSKA (reference sequence).